This T cell receptor (beta chain) is drawn from a study of blood T cell repertoires in COVID-19. As for the study in general: There were acute and convalescent COVID-19 samples, and they came from the United States, Italy and Spain. T cells, B-cell-depleted T cells, or PBMCs supplied cDNA or gDNA.

The CDR3 is 14 residues long. Original data processing: Amplification with reference gene primers provided the estimates of nucleated cell counts. Profiled with immunoSEQ multiplex PCR; TCRdb holds only in-frame clones, not every one. From that table come the V and J calls and clone size; the DNA was used to work out D and trimming. The sample yields hundreds of thousands of clones, around four fifths seen once. The sample was peripheral blood. This receptor was obtained from a woman between 50 and 59 years old with acute or convalescent COVID-19. The chain recombines TRBV21-1 with TRBJ1-4; TRBD1 reflects the table's D call only, with no check against the DNA. TRBV21-1 is described as a pseudogene. The CDR3 sequence is CASRVTGWGEKLFF. CDR3 bases: TGTGCCAGCAGAGTGACAGGGTGGGGGGAAAAACTGTTTTTT.